This T cell receptor beta chain originates from a study of regulatory T cells in long-lasting Graves disease. Whole-study context: Persistence in Graves' disease denoted antithyroid drug use beyond 5 years alongside positive TSH receptor antibodies. Study-level results: Favored gene segments in persistent disease were TRBV28, TRBJ1-2 and TRBJ2-5.

The time point denotes: persistent/refractory GD, antithyroid drugs over 5 years with positive TRAb. PBMC-extracted RNA yielded the TCR library. Germline V gene sequence: CDR1 MDHEN, CDR2 SYDVKM. The V end was cut by 7 bases, the J end by 9 bases, with 16 bases between. The CDR3 has 12 amino acids. This clonotype showed up many times. Its antigen remains unidentified. TCR beta libraries were built with iRepertoire HTBI primers and Arm-PCR of CDR3 regions. MiXCR, applied by TCRdb to the multiplex PCR reads, yields one record per CDR3 protein. The sample includes around 450,000 distinct CDR3 sequences, about a fifth seen only once; the top ten take roughly 7%.

Source: peripheral blood mononuclear cells (PBMCs), taken when the disease was refractory, from a patient treated with antithyroid drugs. The chain links TRBV28 to TRBJ2-7; no clear D. The sequence came from a female donor with Graves disease. The DNA for the CDR3 is TGTGCCAGCATGGGAATCCCCCTAAGGCAGTACTTC. Translation: CASMGIPLRQYF.